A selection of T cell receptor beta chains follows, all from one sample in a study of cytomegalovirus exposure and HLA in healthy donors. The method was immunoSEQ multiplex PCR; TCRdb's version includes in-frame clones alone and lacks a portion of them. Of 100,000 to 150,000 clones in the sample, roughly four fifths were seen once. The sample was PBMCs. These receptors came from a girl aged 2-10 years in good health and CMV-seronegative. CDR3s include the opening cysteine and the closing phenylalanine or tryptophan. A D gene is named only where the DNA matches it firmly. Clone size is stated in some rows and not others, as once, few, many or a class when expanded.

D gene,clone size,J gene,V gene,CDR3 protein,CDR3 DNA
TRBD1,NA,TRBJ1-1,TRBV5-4,CASSGGTGGTMNTEAFF,TGTGCCAGCAGCGGGGGGACAGGTGGGACTATGAACACTGAAGCTTTCTTT
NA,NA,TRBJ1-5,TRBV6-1,CASSEGQGPGPQHF,TGTGCCAGCAGTGAAGGGCAGGGTCCGGGGCCCCAGCATTTT
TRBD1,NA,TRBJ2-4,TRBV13,CASSLTGGDIQYF,TGTGCCAGCAGCTTAACAGGGGGTGACATTCAGTACTTC
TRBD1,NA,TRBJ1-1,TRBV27,CASSLYGTGLSTEAFF,TGTGCCAGCAGTTTATACGGGACAGGGCTGAGCACTGAAGCTTTCTTT
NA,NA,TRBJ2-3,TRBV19,CASSMGSGSIDTQYF,TGTGCCAGTAGTATGGGTTCAGGGTCGATAGATACGCAGTATTTT
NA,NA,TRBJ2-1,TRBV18,CASSPGLARDNEQFF,TGTGCCAGCTCACCAGGGCTAGCGAGAGACAATGAGCAGTTCTTC
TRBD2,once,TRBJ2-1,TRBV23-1,CASSQSGSGKPRGEQFF,TGCGCCAGCAGTCAATCCGGAAGCGGGAAGCCTCGAGGTGAGCAGTTCTTC
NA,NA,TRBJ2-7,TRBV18,CASSPRAGLGYEQYF,TGTGCCAGCTCACCCCGGGCAGGGCTGGGGTACGAGCAGTACTTC
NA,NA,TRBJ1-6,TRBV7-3,CASTTRSFNNSPLHF,TGTGCCAGCACTACTCGGAGTTTTAATAATTCACCCCTCCACTTT
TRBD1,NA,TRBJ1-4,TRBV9,CASGVNDRATNEKLFF,TGTGCCAGCGGCGTGAATGACAGGGCAACTAATGAAAAACTGTTTTTT
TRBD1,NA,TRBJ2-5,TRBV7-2,CASSFDRGETQYF,TGTGCCAGCAGCTTTGACAGGGGAGAGACCCAGTACTTC
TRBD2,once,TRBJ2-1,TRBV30,CAWSGGLADNEQFF,TGTGCCTGGAGCGGGGGACTAGCCGACAATGAGCAGTTCTTC
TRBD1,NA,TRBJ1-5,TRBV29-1,CSVLSPWGTASNQPQHF,TGCAGCGTCCTATCACCCTGGGGGACAGCTTCCAATCAGCCCCAGCATTTT
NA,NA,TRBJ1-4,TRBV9,CASSVEQGGEKLFF,TGTGCCAGCAGCGTAGAACAGGGAGGGGAAAAACTGTTTTTT